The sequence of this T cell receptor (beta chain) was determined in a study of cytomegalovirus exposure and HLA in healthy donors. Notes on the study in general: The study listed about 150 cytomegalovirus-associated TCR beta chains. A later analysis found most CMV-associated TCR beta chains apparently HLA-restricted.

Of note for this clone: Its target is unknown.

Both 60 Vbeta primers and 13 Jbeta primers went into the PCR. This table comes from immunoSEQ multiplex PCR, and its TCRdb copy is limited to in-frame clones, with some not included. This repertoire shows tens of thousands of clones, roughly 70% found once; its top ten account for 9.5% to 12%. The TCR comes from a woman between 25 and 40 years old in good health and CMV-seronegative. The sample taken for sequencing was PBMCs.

In DNA form, the CDR3 reads TGTGCCAGCAGCCCAATATCTGGACTGGGCAATCAGCCCCAGCATTTT. As protein: CASSPISGLGNQPQHF. The chain recombines TRBV7-9 with TRBJ1-5; no reliable D call. The V end was cut by 5 bases, the J end by 2 bases, with 16 bases between. Germline CDR1 reads SEHNR; CDR2 reads FQNEAQ (reference sequence). The CDR3 length is 16 residues.